The T cell receptor beta chain under discussion was sequenced for a study of T-cell memory formation after mild COVID-19. For the study at large: Largely, the TCR clusters proved donor specific. Broader study findings: Among CD4+ contracting clones, most were CM and EM, and CD8+ ones EMRA.

In its sample, this clonotype was seen a few times. What it binds is not known. MiXCR, applied by TCRdb to the 5' RACE reads, yields one record per CDR3 protein. The sample has about 160,000 distinct CDR3 sequences, around a third seen once. This TCR was sampled from an adult woman who had mild COVID-19 (a few samples of this study predate the infection). Cell type and time point are not known. What was sequenced was PBMCs or a T cell subset sorted from them (not recorded which).

CDR3: CASSFGGGRGNTEAFF. DNA of the CDR3: TGTGCCAGCAGTTTTGGAGGGGGCAGGGGAAACACTGAAGCTTTCTTT. The chain combines TRBV12-3 or TRBV12-4 with TRBJ1-1; TRBD1 aligns across 7 bases. Germline trimming cut 3 bases from V and 2 bases from J; bases unmatched to any gene: 9. The CDR3 loop spans 16 amino acids.